Listed below are T cell receptor beta chains from one sample, sequenced in a study of blood T cells in healthy people across ages. Each CDR3 protein gets one entry after TCRdb re-called the 5' RACE reads with MiXCR. There are just under 550,000 distinct CDR3 sequences in the sample; nearly 25% occur only once, and approximately 8.7% lies in the top ten. These same data were also listed under a study on T cells of mothers and their children.

The material sequenced was blood. These receptor sequences come from a boy between 10 and 17 years old in good health. Both conserved end residues are part of each CDR3. Each record gives: D gene, J gene, clone size, V gene, CDR3 protein, CDR3 DNA. The D gene is left open where the match is weak. Expanded clones are given a class, and other clones once, few, many or no size at all.

>NA|TRBJ1-1|few|TRBV28
CASSLLGAMNTEAFF
TGTGCCAGCAGTTTGTTGGGGGCGATGAACACTGAAGCTTTCTTT
>NA|TRBJ2-7|NA|TRBV4-1
CASSQDGRQYF
TGCGCCAGCAGCCAAGACGGAAGGCAGTACTTC
>NA|TRBJ1-4|NA|TRBV4-1
CASSQVRGEKLFF
TGCGCCAGCAGCCAAGTCAGGGGTGAAAAACTGTTTTTT
>NA|TRBJ1-5|NA|TRBV6-5
CASSGGNYQPQHF
TGTGCCAGCAGTGGGGGGAATTATCAGCCCCAGCATTTT
>TRBD2|TRBJ2-7|many|TRBV6-5
CASSPRGAYEQYF
TGTGCCAGCAGTCCCCGGGGGGCCTACGAGCAGTACTTC
>NA|TRBJ1-3|NA|TRBV20-1
CSARDKLKSSGNTIYF
TGCAGTGCTAGAGATAAACTCAAGAGCTCTGGAAACACCATATATTTT
>TRBD2|TRBJ2-7|NA|TRBV14
CASSQSLAGVSYEQYF
TGTGCCAGCAGCCAAAGCCTAGCGGGAGTCTCCTACGAGCAGTACTTC
>NA|TRBJ2-7|NA|TRBV15
CATSSNFGTQPEQYF
TGTGCCACCAGCAGTAACTTTGGGACCCAGCCCGAGCAGTACTTC
>NA|TRBJ2-7|NA|TRBV29-1
CSVEDHLGSYEQYF
TGCAGCGTTGAAGACCACCTTGGCTCCTACGAGCAGTACTTC
>TRBD1|TRBJ1-5|NA|TRBV12-3/TRBV12-4
CASSSGTGLGSQHF
TGTGCCAGCAGTTCCGGGACAGGGTTGGGTTCCCAGCATTTT
>NA|TRBJ2-6|NA|TRBV15
CATTRGASGANVLTF
TGTGCCACCACCAGGGGTGCCTCTGGGGCCAACGTCCTGACTTTC
>TRBD2|TRBJ2-3|NA|TRBV11-1
CASSLGLAGGPGTDTQYF
TGTGCCAGCAGCTTAGGCCTAGCGGGAGGGCCGGGCACAGATACGCAGTATTTT
>TRBD2|TRBJ2-1|NA|TRBV7-9
CANGGALNEQFF
TGTGCCAACGGGGGGGCTCTCAATGAGCAGTTCTTC
>NA|TRBJ2-2|NA|TRBV3-1
CASSQDLLGPGEPFF
TGTGCCAGCAGCCAAGATCTTCTAGGACCCGGGGAGCCGTTTTTT
>TRBD1|TRBJ1-1|NA|TRBV29-1
CSVDRGKNTEAFF
TGCAGCGTAGACAGGGGAAAAAACACTGAAGCTTTCTTT
>NA|TRBJ2-3|NA|TRBV6-4
CASSQDGDTQYF
TGTGCCAGCAGCCAAGACGGAGATACGCAGTATTTT
>NA|TRBJ2-5|NA|TRBV4-3
CASSQVWGASQETQYF
TGCGCCAGCAGCCAAGTGTGGGGCGCGTCGCAAGAGACCCAGTACTTC
>TRBD1|TRBJ1-2|NA|TRBV7-9
CASSPDRANGYTF
TGTGCCAGCAGCCCGGACAGGGCAAATGGCTACACCTTC
>NA|TRBJ2-5|many|TRBV10-3
CAISDRARGGETQYF
TGTGCCATCAGTGACCGGGCCCGGGGAGGAGAGACCCAGTACTTC